The 20 T cell receptor beta chains given below trace back to one sample, sequenced in a study of OX40 agonist ivuxolimab in advanced cancers. The method was immunoSEQ multiplex PCR; TCRdb's version includes in-frame clones alone and lacks a portion of them. The data show 130,000 or so clones, with approximately 94% seen just once and approximately 0.93% held by the top ten. The sample in question was CD4+ or CD8+ T cells sorted from blood, obtained in a trial of the OX40 agonist ivuxolimab. These receptors were collected from an adult with an advanced solid tumor such as melanoma, head and neck, liver or kidney cancer.

This clone has only one observation. The rearrangement joins TRBV28 to TRBJ2-5; D gene uncertain. Germline V CDR1 and CDR2: MDHEN, SYDVKM. Trimming removed 6 bases at V and 12 bases at J, with 17 bases between. This CDR3 region has 12 residues. Here the CDR3 DNA reads TGTGCCAGCAGAATCGTTGGCGGACCGGAGTACTTC. Translated: CASRIVGGPEYF.

The chain uses TRBV7-2 and TRBJ1-1, with TRBD1 as a possible D gene (6 bases). Germline assignment: CDR1 SGHTA and CDR2 FQGNSA. V was shortened by 3 bases and J by 7 bases, with 30 bases between the two germline ends. The CDR3 covers 19 residues. CDR3 residues: CASSFPAGTSGRRFLEAFF. CDR3 bases: TGTGCCAGCAGCTTCCCGGCGGGGACATCAGGAAGGAGGTTTCTTGAAGCTTTCTTT. The full variable domain, completed using reference TRBV7-2 and TRBJ1-1, is GAGVSQSPSNKVTEKGKDVELRCDPISGHTALYWYRQSLGQGLEFLIYFQGNSAPDKSGLPSDRFSAERTGGSVSTLTIQRTQQEDSAVYLCASSFPAGTSGRRFLEAFFGQGTRLTVV.

In this sample, this clone turned up once. The chain combines TRBV7-2 with TRBJ2-7, with a possible D match to TRBD1 (6 bases). The V end lost 5 bases, the J end lost 10 bases, and 18 bases lay between the germline ends. From germline, CDR1 is SGHTA and CDR2 FQGNSA. The CDR3 contains 13 residues. The DNA for the CDR3 is TGTGCCAGCAGCCTCCAAAATCGACAGGACCAGTACTTC. The encoded protein is CASSLQNRQDQYF.

This chain connects TRBV5-1 to TRBJ2-3; no definite D call. CDR1 and CDR2 (germline): SGHRS, YFSETQ. V shed 0 bases and J shed 2 bases, with 13 bases lying between them. CDR3 length equals 16 residues. Written as DNA, the CDR3 is TGCGCCAGCAGCTTGGCTCCTGGAAGCCCCACAGATACGCAGTATTTT. It encodes CASSLAPGSPTDTQYF. The full variable domain, in which reference TRBV5-1 and TRBJ2-3 provide the parts outside the CDR3, is KAGVTQTPRYLIKTRGQQVTLSCSPISGHRSVSWYQQTPGQGLQFLFEYFSETQRNKGNFPGRFSGRQFSNSRSEMNVSTLELGDSALYLCASSLAPGSPTDTQYFGPGTRLTVL.

V gene TRBV19 combines with J gene TRBJ1-1; unclear D gene. The CDR3 is 13 residues long. Germline CDR1 LNHDA, CDR2 SQIVND (reference sequence). Deletions cut 4 bases from V and 1 base from J, with 7 bases between. The CDR3 nucleotides are TGTGCCAGTAGTAGGCGTGAGAACACTGAAGCTTTCTTT. This gives the protein CASSRRENTEAFF.

The V and J genes are TRBV2 and TRBJ2-1; tentatively, D is TRBD2 (6 bases). Germline V gene lookup returns CDR1 SNHLY and CDR2 FYNNEI. This CDR3 spans 15 amino acids. V was trimmed by 3 bases and J by 6 bases, leaving 15 bases between them. The CDR3 DNA reads as TGTGCCAGCAGTGAGGCGGGGACCCAACGCAATGAGCAGTTCTTC. As protein: CASSEAGTQRNEQFF.

CDR3 DNA sequence: TGTGCCAGCAGCAAAGCGCAACAGGGCGCCGACAATGAGCAGTTCTTC. Translating gives CASSKAQQGADNEQFF. The chain carries TRBV21-1 and TRBJ2-1; TRBD1 is the table's D call and was not checked against the DNA. TRBV21-1 is assigned pseudogene status. The CDR3 spans 16 residues.

The V call is TRBV5-1, the J call TRBJ2-5; D call uncertain. CDR1 and CDR2 (germline): SGHRS, YFSETQ. The CDR3 is 13 amino acids. The germline V and J ends were trimmed by 5 bases and 4 bases, with 12 bases remaining between them. CDR3 in DNA: TGCGCCAGCAGTACGCCGGGTGGAGAGACCCAGTACTTC. Translated: CASSTPGGETQYF.

The rearrangement links TRBV4-3 to TRBJ1-1, with D hard to call. V dropped 2 bases and J dropped 1 base, with 11 bases sitting between them. Germline assignment: CDR1 LGHNA and CDR2 YSLEER. The CDR3 has 15 amino acids. In DNA form, the CDR3 reads TGCGCCAGCAGCCAAAATCCTGATCCGAACACTGAAGCTTTCTTT. Protein: CASSQNPDPNTEAFF.

The chain carries TRBV7-2 and TRBJ1-1, with D possibly being TRBD1 (6 bases). Trimming left V 1 base short and J 5 bases short, with 17 bases between. Germline CDR1 reads SGHTA; CDR2 reads FQGNSA. The CDR3 consists of 16 residues. CDR3 region: CASSLVGGGVETEAFF. CDR3 coding DNA: TGTGCCAGCAGCTTAGTCGGGGGCGGGGTAGAGACTGAAGCTTTCTTT.

The V call is TRBV18, the J call TRBJ2-1; a weak D match, TRBD2 (6 bases). The V and J ends lost 0 bases and 4 bases respectively, with 19 bases between them. CDR1 is KGHSH and CDR2 is LQKENI in the germline V gene. The CDR3 spans 18 residues. In nucleotides, the CDR3 is TGTGCCAGCTCACCACCCCGGGGGAACCGCCCTTTGTACAATGAGCAGTTCTTC. Residues: CASSPPRGNRPLYNEQFF. Combining the CDR3 with reference TRBV18 and TRBJ2-1 gives the whole variable domain NAGVMQNPRHLVRRRGQEARLRCSPMKGHSHVYWYRQLPEEGLKFMVYLQKENIIDESGMPKERFSAEFPKEGPSILRIQQVVRGDSAAYFCASSPPRGNRPLYNEQFFGPGTRLTVL.

This clone was found once. This chain connects TRBV5-1 to TRBJ2-2, with D possibly TRBD2 on 5 matching bases. This CDR3 region has 17 residues. V lost 0 bases and J lost 0, with 12 bases in between. Germline V gene lookup returns CDR1 SGHRS and CDR2 YFSETQ. DNA of the CDR3: TGCGCCAGCAGCTTGGGTGGGAGCTTGACGAACACCGGGGAGCTGTTTTTT. Amino acid sequence: CASSLGGSLTNTGELFF. The variable domain in full, with the rest retrieved from reference TRBV5-1 and TRBJ2-2, is KAGVTQTPRYLIKTRGQQVTLSCSPISGHRSVSWYQQTPGQGLQFLFEYFSETQRNKGNFPGRFSGRQFSNSRSEMNVSTLELGDSALYLCASSLGGSLTNTGELFFGEGSRLTVL.

The CDR3 DNA is TGTGCCAGCAGTTCCTCCCCCTATGGCTACACCTTC. As protein: CASSSSPYGYTF. This chain connects TRBV6-6 to TRBJ1-2; D is undetermined. The CDR3 has 12 residues. V lost 4 bases, J lost 4 bases, and 7 bases lay in between. Germline CDR1 MNHNY, CDR2 SVGAGI (reference sequence).

The rearrangement joins TRBV7-2 to TRBJ2-7; 8 bases are shared with TRBD2. The CDR3 contains 16 residues. Germline V gives CDR1 SGHTA, CDR2 FQGNSA. Unmatched junction bases numbered 11, after V lost 4 bases and J lost 3 bases. The CDR3 region is CASSSGLAGARYEQYF. Written as DNA, the CDR3 is TGTGCCAGCAGCTCAGGACTAGCCGGGGCCCGCTACGAGCAGTACTTC.

This chain joins TRBV4-3 and TRBJ2-1; D gene ambiguous. Germline CDR1 reads LGHNA; CDR2 reads YSLEER. The CDR3 totals 16 residues. The V end lost 0 bases, the J end lost 3 bases, and 12 bases lay between the germline ends. Here the CDR3 reads CASSQDILPYYNEQFF. The CDR3 DNA reads as TGCGCCAGCAGCCAAGATATTTTACCCTACTACAATGAGCAGTTCTTC.

This chain connects TRBV18 to TRBJ2-7, with D perhaps matching TRBD1 or TRBD2 (7 bases each). Germline V gives CDR1 KGHSH, CDR2 LQKENI. The CDR3 runs 15 residues. V was cut by 5 bases and J by 2 bases, with 16 bases left in between. The CDR3 DNA is TGTGCCAGCTCAACGGGAGGCCAGGGGGCCTACGAGCAGTACTTC. It encodes CASSTGGQGAYEQYF. Full variable domain (rest looked up from reference TRBV18 and TRBJ2-7): NAGVMQNPRHLVRRRGQEARLRCSPMKGHSHVYWYRQLPEEGLKFMVYLQKENIIDESGMPKERFSAEFPKEGPSILRIQQVVRGDSAAYFCASSTGGQGAYEQYFGPGTRLTVT.

CDR3: CASSRTRGNSPLHF. The CDR3 region has the DNA TGTGCCAGCAGTAGAACGCGGGGAAATTCACCCCTCCACTTT. This chain joins TRBV27 and TRBJ1-6; D is ambiguous. Between the trimmed V and J ends, which lost 5 bases and 7 bases, there was a span of 12 bases. The CDR3 loop spans 14 amino acids. Germline CDR1 MNHEY, CDR2 SMNVEV (reference sequence).

This chain connects TRBV20-1 to TRBJ2-5; D is uncertain. V was clipped by 0 bases and J by 5 bases, with 4 bases between them. In germline, CDR1 is DFQATT, CDR2 SNEGSKA (reference sequence). The CDR3 runs 11 residues. CDR3 protein: CSARDWETQYF. The CDR3 coding sequence is TGCAGTGCTAGAGATTGGGAGACCCAGTACTTC.

This clone was recorded only once. The chain links TRBV6-5 to TRBJ1-1; no clear D gene. The CDR3 covers 13 residues. V shed 7 bases and J shed 1 base, with 10 bases lying between them. Germline values: CDR1 MNHEY, CDR2 SVGAGI. CDR3 protein: CASKVQQNTEAFF. CDR3 nucleotide sequence: TGTGCCAGCAAGGTACAGCAGAACACTGAAGCTTTCTTT.

This sequence joins TRBV19 and TRBJ1-5, with D hard to call. The CDR3 totals 16 residues. CDR1 is LNHDA, CDR2 SQIVND, per germline (reference sequence). V was clipped by 6 bases and J by 3 bases, with 18 bases between them. CDR3 sequence: CASRRDWAGSNQPQHF. CDR3 DNA: TGTGCCAGTAGGCGGGATTGGGCGGGTTCCAATCAGCCCCAGCATTTT.